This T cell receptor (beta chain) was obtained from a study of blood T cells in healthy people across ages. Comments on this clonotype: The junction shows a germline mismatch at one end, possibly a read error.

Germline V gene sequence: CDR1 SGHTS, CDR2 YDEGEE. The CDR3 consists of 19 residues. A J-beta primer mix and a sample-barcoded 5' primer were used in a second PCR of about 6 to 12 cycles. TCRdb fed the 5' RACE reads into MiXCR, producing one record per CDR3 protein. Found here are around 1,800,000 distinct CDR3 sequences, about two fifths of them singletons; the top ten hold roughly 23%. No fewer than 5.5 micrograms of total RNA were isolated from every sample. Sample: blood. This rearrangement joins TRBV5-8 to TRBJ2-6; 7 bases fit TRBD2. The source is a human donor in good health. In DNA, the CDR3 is TGTGCCAGCAGTTGGGAGGGCGGCCAGGACTTACAAGGGGCCAACGTCCGGACTTTC. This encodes CASSWEGGQDLQGANVRTF.